This T cell receptor beta chain comes out of a study of T cells in Graves' hyperthyroidism and ophthalmopathy. From RNA transcripts, TCR beta CDR3 regions were amplified. The HTBI set primed first-round TCR CDR3 RT-PCR. One entry per CDR3 protein results from TCRdb running MiXCR on the multiplex PCR reads. The sample carries about 250,000 distinct CDR3 sequences, around 26% recorded once. Germline trimming cut 4 bases from V and 7 bases from J; bases unmatched to any gene: 10. This CDR3 region has 14 residues. CDR1 MNHNS and CDR2 SASEGT come from the germline V gene. The clonotype originates from a woman aged 40 to 49 with Graves' ophthalmopathy. This rearrangement joins TRBV6-1 to TRBJ2-7; 7 bases are shared with TRBD1. The specimen was blood. CDR3 DNA sequence: TGTGCCAGCAGTGCGACAGGGCACCTAGGGGAGCAGTACTTC. This codes for CASSATGHLGEQYF.